The clone carrying this T cell receptor beta chain was seen a few times. Its antigen is not identified. This CDR3 is 16 amino acids long. Trimming cost V 7 bases and J 8 bases; bases outside gene matches: 17. Germline-derived CDR1 and CDR2 are MNHEY and SVGAGI. TCRdb fed the reads into MiXCR, producing one record per CDR3 protein. The sample lists roughly 990,000 distinct CDR3 sequences, less than 35% seen once, with around 15% in the top ten. This specimen belongs to a study of T cell repertoires in cytomegalovirus infection. Study-wide points: Clonotypes of TCR beta that were HLA-C-restricted and CMV-specific dominated the ex vivo response.

The TCR comes from a human donor in good health (CMV status not recorded). Some clones in this sample may be carry-over from other donors' samples. The chain is built from TRBV6-5 and TRBJ2-1; TRBD2 aligns across 7 bases. The sequences come from cultured CD8+ T cells from PBMCs, collected from culture after CMV antigen stimulation. The CDR3: CASNPTGLTLGDEQFF. The DNA of the CDR3 is TGTGCCAGCAACCCCACGGGACTAACCCTGGGGGATGAGCAGTTCTTC.